A single sample gave rise to the 7 T cell receptor beta chains below, sequenced in a study of blood T cell repertoires in COVID-19. Measured with immunoSEQ multiplex PCR; TCRdb has only the in-frame clones, and not every one. This table holds around 300,000 clones, 90% found once. The source material was PBMCs or T cells enriched from blood (not recorded which). Receptors originate from a young woman with acute COVID-19.

V gene TRBV7-9 combines with J gene TRBJ2-2, with TRBD1 as a possible D gene (5 bases). Germline assignment: CDR1 SEHNR and CDR2 FQNEAQ (reference sequence). The CDR3 runs to 14 residues. Trimming removed 5 bases at V and 8 bases at J, with 15 bases between. The CDR3 loop is CASSPVTGSGELFF. DNA of the CDR3: TGTGCCAGCAGCCCAGTCACAGGATCAGGGGAGCTGTTTTTT.

The CDR3 nucleotides read TGTGCCAGCAGCCCGTGGGACAGGGGAGGCTCACCCCTCCACTTT. It yields the protein CASSPWDRGGSPLHF. This chain links TRBV9 with TRBJ1-6; TRBD1 aligns across 10 bases. The CDR3 sequence is 15 residues long. The V segment lost 4 bases and the J segment 10 bases; nucleotides outside the gene matches: 8. Germline values: CDR1 SGDLS, CDR2 YYNGEE.

J is TRBJ1-2 and V is TRBV5-1, with D maybe TRBD1 (5 bases). The CDR3 is made up of 14 amino acids. Trimming took 3 bases from V and 8 from J, leaving 17 bases between them. Germline V lookup: CDR1 SGHRS, CDR2 YFSETQ. CDR3 in amino acids: CASSSAGQGWGYTF. CDR3 bases: TGCGCCAGCAGCTCCGCCGGGCAGGGTTGGGGCTACACCTTC.

The chain joins TRBV5-6 to TRBJ1-4; no clear D. Between the trimmed V and J ends, which lost 4 bases and 7 bases, there was a span of 17 bases. CDR1 and CDR2 (germline): SGHDT, YYEEEE. This CDR3 comprises 15 residues. The CDR3 sequence is CASSAYGVPSEKLFF. In DNA form, the CDR3 reads TGTGCCAGCAGCGCCTACGGGGTGCCAAGTGAAAAACTGTTTTTT.

This chain connects TRBV24-1 to TRBJ2-1; TRBD2 matches 14 bases. V shed 4 bases, J shed 5 bases, and the junction held 3 bases outside the gene matches. CDR1 and CDR2 from the germline V gene are KGHDR and SFDVKD. The length of the CDR3 is 16 residues. CDR3 coding DNA: TGTGCCACCAGTGAGGGGGGACTAGCGGGAGACAATGAGCAGTTCTTC. It codes for CATSEGGLAGDNEQFF.

The chain has TRBV2 and TRBJ1-4; D unclear. V gave up 2 bases and J gave up 2 bases, with 9 bases separating them. The germline V gene has CDR1 SNHLY and CDR2 FYNNEI. This CDR3 is 15 amino acids long. The CDR3 protein is CASSETGGTNEKLFF. CDR3 sequence (DNA): TGTGCCAGCAGTGAAACGGGAGGGACTAATGAAAAACTGTTTTTT.

The chain combines TRBV3-1 (or the pseudogene TRBV3-2) with TRBJ2-7, with D possibly being TRBD2 (5 bases). V was shortened by 1 base and J by 2 bases, with 12 bases between the two germline ends. Germline V gives CDR1 LGHDT, CDR2 YNNKEL (reference sequence). The length of the CDR3 is 15 residues. The CDR3 region is CASSQGEAAPYEQYF. The CDR3 DNA follows: TGTGCCAGCAGCCAAGGGGAAGCGGCACCCTACGAGCAGTACTTC.